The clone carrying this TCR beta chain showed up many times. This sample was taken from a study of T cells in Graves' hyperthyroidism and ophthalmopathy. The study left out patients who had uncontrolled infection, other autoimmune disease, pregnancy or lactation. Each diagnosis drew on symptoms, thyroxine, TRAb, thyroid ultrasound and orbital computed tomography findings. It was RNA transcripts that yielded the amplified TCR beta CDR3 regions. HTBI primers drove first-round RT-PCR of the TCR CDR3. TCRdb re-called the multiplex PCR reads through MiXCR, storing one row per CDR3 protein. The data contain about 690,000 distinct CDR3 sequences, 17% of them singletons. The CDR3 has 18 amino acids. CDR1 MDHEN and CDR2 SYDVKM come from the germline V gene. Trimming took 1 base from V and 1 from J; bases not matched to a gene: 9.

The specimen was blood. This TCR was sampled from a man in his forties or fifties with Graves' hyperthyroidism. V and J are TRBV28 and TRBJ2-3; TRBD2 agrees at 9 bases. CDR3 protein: CASSLSTTAGGGTDTQYF. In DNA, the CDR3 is TGTGCCAGCAGTTTATCCACCACAGCGGGAGGAGGCACAGATACGCAGTATTTT. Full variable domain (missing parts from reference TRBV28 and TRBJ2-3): DVKVTQSSRYLVKRTGEKVFLECVQDMDHENMFWYRQDPGLGLRLIYFSYDVKMKEKGDIPEGYSVSREKKERFSLILESASTNQTSMYLCASSLSTTAGGGTDTQYFGPGTRLTVL.